What follows are 27 T cell receptor beta chains derived from one specimen sequenced in a study of cytomegalovirus exposure and HLA in healthy donors (dated by TCRdb to 2016 to 2017). Receptor amplification or capture employed the immunoSEQ multiplex PCR assay. For the multiplex PCR, a mixture combining 60 forward primers for TCR Vbeta segments and 13 reverse primers for TCR Jbeta segments was used. The table was pulled from immuneACCESS by TCRdb, which kept in-frame rearrangements only. Such tables lose some clones; where checked, under half of the loss comes from unresolved V genes, and the rest has no known cause. This sample holds around 97,000 clones; roughly 70% were observed only once. The biggest ten clones account for around 3.3% of the sample. Sequencing used PBMCs. Receptor source: a woman aged 50 to 60 in good health and CMV-seronegative.

The chain has TRBV5-6 and TRBJ1-2; TRBD1 aligns across 7 bases. The CDR3 runs 15 residues. V shed 2 bases and J 4 bases; nucleotides not matched to a gene: 8. CDR1 is SGHDT and CDR2 is YYEEEE in the germline V gene. The CDR3 nucleotides are TGTGCCAGCAGCTTACCGGGACAGAGGCCCTATGGCTACACCTTC. Translated, it gives CASSLPGQRPYGYTF.

In its sample, this clone was seen a few times. This chain connects TRBV7-8 to TRBJ2-7, with 13 bases that match TRBD2. The trim removed 5 bases at V and 6 bases at J, leaving 7 bases unmatched. CDR3 length: 15 amino acids. The germline CDR1 and CDR2 sequences are SGHVS and FQNEAQ. DNA of the CDR3: TGTGCCAGCAGCCTCTGGGGGACTAGCGGGACCGAGCAGTACTTC. This sequence encodes CASSLWGTSGTEQYF.

The chain combines TRBV19 with TRBJ2-6; 9 positions match TRBD2. CDR1 LNHDA and CDR2 SQIVND come from the germline V gene (reference sequence). Trimming took 3 bases from V and 1 from J; bases not matched to a gene: 7. There are 18 residues in the CDR3. CDR3 bases: TGTGCCAGTAGTATTTCGACTAGCGGATATTCTGGGGCCAACGTCCTGACTTTC. It yields the protein CASSISTSGYSGANVLTF.

This chain joins TRBV2 and TRBJ2-1, with 9 bases fitting TRBD1. This CDR3 contains 15 residues. Germline CDR1 SNHLY, CDR2 FYNNEI. V lost 7 bases to trimming and J lost 0 bases; unmatched junction nucleotides: 4. The chain's CDR3 is CASIPGQGSYNEQFF. In DNA form, the CDR3 reads TGTGCCAGCATCCCGGGACAGGGCTCCTACAATGAGCAGTTCTTC.

CDR3 nucleotides: TGCGCCAGCAGCTTGCGGGTTTCCGCGGAGCTGTTTTTT. Translated: CASSLRVSAELFF. This chain uses TRBV5-1 with TRBJ2-2; D call uncertain. The CDR3 runs to 13 residues. Germline CDR1 reads SGHRS; CDR2 reads YFSETQ. The germline V and J ends were trimmed by 1 base and 10 bases, with 11 bases remaining between them. Using reference TRBV5-1 and TRBJ2-2 for the parts outside the CDR3, the full variable domain is KAGVTQTPRYLIKTRGQQVTLSCSPISGHRSVSWYQQTPGQGLQFLFEYFSETQRNKGNFPGRFSGRQFSNSRSEMNVSTLELGDSALYLCASSLRVSAELFFGEGSRLTVL.

This clone was seen more than once but under ten times. CDR3 protein: CASSARTGNTEAFF. Here the CDR3 DNA reads TGTGCCAGCAGCGCCCGGACAGGGAACACTGAAGCTTTCTTT. This chain uses TRBV11-3 with TRBJ1-1; 7 nucleotides line up with TRBD1. The CDR3 has 14 amino acids. The germline V gene encodes CDR1 SGHNT and CDR2 YENEEA. The ends lost 5 bases at V and 1 base at J; junction bases unmatched: 4.

V is TRBV5-1 and J is TRBJ2-5; TRBD1 matches 9 bases. Per germline, CDR1 SGHRS and CDR2 YFSETQ. With 3 bases clipped from V and 5 bases from J, the junction kept 8 bases outside the gene matches. The CDR3 is 15 amino acids. CDR3 region: CASSWGGQGWETQYF. DNA for the CDR3: TGCGCCAGCAGCTGGGGGGGACAGGGTTGGGAGACCCAGTACTTC.

The chain joins TRBV7-9 to TRBJ2-7, with D possibly being TRBD2 (6 bases). The V end lost 2 bases, the J end lost 3 bases, and 17 bases lay between the germline ends. This CDR3 is 16 amino acids long. Germline V CDR1 and CDR2: SEHNR, FQNEAQ (reference sequence). In DNA, the CDR3 is TGTGCCAGCAGCTTAAGGACCGCGCCCGGGAGCTACGAGCAGTACTTC. Protein product: CASSLRTAPGSYEQYF.

The V gene is TRBV9, the J gene TRBJ2-5; the match to TRBD2 covers 7 bases. CDR1 SGDLS and CDR2 YYNGEE come from the germline V gene. The junction had 1 base not matched to a gene; V was cut back by 2 bases and J by 0 bases. The CDR3 has 14 residues. CDR3 amino acids: CASSVGLDQETQYF. The CDR3 nucleotides are TGTGCCAGCAGCGTCGGACTAGACCAAGAGACCCAGTACTTC.

A word on this clone: This CDR3 fails to terminate in the conserved phenylalanine or tryptophan, so it likely reflects a read error. The rearrangement joins TRBV4-1 to TRBJ2-7, with 16 positions matching TRBD2. Per germline, CDR1 MGHRA and CDR2 YSYEKL. V dropped 6 bases and J dropped 1; count of bases not matched to a gene: 3. The CDR3 runs 16 residues. The CDR3 DNA sequence: TGCGCCAGCAGTGGGACTAGCGGGGGGGGTTCCTACGAGCAGTACCTC. Amino acids: CASSGTSGGGSYEQYL.

V is TRBV6-1 and J is TRBJ1-2, with D possibly TRBD1 on 6 matching bases. Trimming shortened V by 6 bases and J by 1 base, and 9 bases separated the two germline ends. The CDR3 loop spans 13 amino acids. CDR1 and CDR2 from the germline V gene are MNHNS and SASEGT. CDR3 in amino acids: CASRSQGNYGYTF. The CDR3 DNA reads as TGTGCCAGCAGATCACAGGGTAACTATGGCTACACCTTC.

The chain employs TRBV5-4 and TRBJ2-7; no reliable D call. Germline V gene data show CDR1 as SGHNT and CDR2 as YYREEE (reference sequence). The CDR3 spans 13 residues. V was pared by 4 bases and J by 1 base, with 9 bases between. The CDR3 bases are TGTGCCAGCAGCGAAAGACTTTCCTACGAGCAGTACTTC. It encodes CASSERLSYEQYF.

V is TRBV10-3 and J is TRBJ1-1; 8 nucleotides agree with TRBD1. This CDR3 is built from 13 residues. J gave up 9 bases and V 2 bases, and 5 bases lay outside the gene matches. Germline V gene data show CDR1 as ENHRY and CDR2 as SYGVKD. Here the CDR3 DNA reads TGTGCCATCAGTGAGCCGGACAGGGAAAAAGCTTTCTTT. It is translated as CAISEPDREKAFF.

About this clone itself: A read error may account for a junction end that differs from germline. The V call is TRBV10-3, the J call TRBJ1-1; D is ambiguous. This CDR3 contains 13 residues. The germline V gene has CDR1 ENHRY and CDR2 SYGVKD. CDR3 sequence (DNA): TGTGCCAGCAGTGCCGCGGCCAACACTGAAGCTTTCTTT. As protein: CASSAAANTEAFF.

In its sample, this clone was seen once. The CDR3 DNA reads as TGTGCCAGCAGGGTCACGGGAGGGTCCGGGGAGCTGTTTTTT. It encodes CASRVTGGSGELFF. V gene TRBV2 combines with J gene TRBJ2-2; 8 bases match TRBD2. V trimming: 6 bases; J trimming: 6 bases; junction bases outside the gene matches: 6. Germline V gene sequence: CDR1 SNHLY, CDR2 FYNNEI. The CDR3 totals 14 residues.

The V and J genes are TRBV4-2 and TRBJ2-7; TRBD2 might be the D (6 bases). V gave up 0 bases and J gave up 3 bases, with 15 bases separating them. CDR1 and CDR2 (germline): LGHNA, YNFKEQ. This CDR3 is built from 16 residues. The chain's CDR3 is CASSQDPGLPYYEQYF. The CDR3 DNA is TGTGCCAGCAGCCAAGATCCTGGACTACCTTACTACGAGCAGTACTTC.

The rearrangement joins TRBV30 to TRBJ1-4; TRBD1 matches 7 bases. This CDR3 has 11 residues. Looked up from germline, CDR1 is GTSNPN and CDR2 is SVGIG (reference sequence). The V segment lost 8 bases and the J segment 3 bases; nucleotides outside the gene matches: 0. CDR3 region: CAQGANEKLFF. The CDR3 DNA sequence: TGTGCCCAGGGGGCTAATGAAAAACTGTTTTTT.

The chain recombines TRBV9 with TRBJ2-7; TRBD2 matches at 7 bases. CDR1 is SGDLS and CDR2 is YYNGEE in the germline V gene. The CDR3 covers 16 residues. V trimming: 0 bases; J trimming: 0 bases; junction bases outside the gene matches: 6. The CDR3 protein is CASSVDEAGSSYEQYF. CDR3 bases: TGTGCCAGCAGCGTAGACGAAGCGGGATCCTCCTACGAGCAGTACTTC.

The genes are TRBV6-5 and TRBJ1-5; 9 bases align to TRBD1. The trim removed 0 bases at V and 4 bases at J, leaving 4 bases unmatched. The CDR3 is made up of 16 amino acids. Germline CDR1 reads MNHEY; CDR2 reads SVGAGI. The CDR3 coding sequence is TGTGCCAGCAGTTACTCCGGGACAGGGAGTAATCAGCCCCAGCATTTT. Encoded protein: CASSYSGTGSNQPQHF.

The chain is built from TRBV6-1 and TRBJ1-2; TRBD1 agrees at 8 bases. CDR3 length: 16 amino acids. Unmatched junction bases numbered 10, after V lost 1 base and J lost 6 bases. The germline V gene encodes CDR1 MNHNS and CDR2 SASEGT. Written as DNA, the CDR3 is TGTGCCAGCAGTGAAGAGGACAGGGTAAAGGGAAATGGCTACACCTTC. This sequence encodes CASSEEDRVKGNGYTF.

The genes are TRBV4-3 and TRBJ1-5; D is uncertain. CDR1 is LGHNA, CDR2 YSLEER, per germline. Deletions cut 0 bases from V and 0 bases from J, with 9 bases between. This CDR3 is built from 16 residues. CDR3 sequence: CASSQDLVGSNQPQHF. As DNA, the CDR3 is TGCGCCAGCAGCCAAGATCTGGTCGGTAGCAATCAGCCCCAGCATTTT.

This clone has more than one count but fewer than ten. The chain combines TRBV7-9 with TRBJ1-1; 8 positions agree with TRBD1. This CDR3 spans 13 amino acids. From germline, CDR1 is SEHNR and CDR2 FQNEAQ (reference sequence). Germline trimming cut 5 bases from V and 5 bases from J; bases unmatched to any gene: 4. The DNA for the CDR3 is TGTGCCAGCAGCGGACAGGGTCAGACTGAAGCTTTCTTT. As protein: CASSGQGQTEAFF.

J is TRBJ2-5 and V is TRBV4-3; TRBD1 matches at 12 bases. The germline gives CDR1 LGHNA, CDR2 YSLEER. The V gene end was trimmed by 4 bases and the J gene end by 5 bases; junction bases not matched to a gene: 2. The CDR3 length is 14 residues. The CDR3 DNA sequence: TGCGCCAGCAGCCCCGGGACAGGGGGCGAGACCCAGTACTTC. Protein sequence: CASSPGTGGETQYF.

The table lists this clone with a few counts. This chain joins TRBV5-1 and TRBJ2-1, with 7 nucleotides matching TRBD1. The germline CDR1 and CDR2 sequences are SGHRS and YFSETQ. Germline trimming cut 2 bases from V and 9 bases from J; bases unmatched to any gene: 11. CDR3 length: 15 amino acids. The CDR3 is CASSLSQGPEGEQFF. The CDR3 coding sequence is TGCGCCAGCAGCTTATCACAGGGGCCTGAGGGTGAGCAGTTCTTC.

This clone has a handful of counts. This sequence joins TRBV29-1 and TRBJ2-7, with a tentative D call TRBD1 (5 bases). CDR3 length equals 12 residues. From germline, CDR1 is SQVTM and CDR2 ANQGSEA. With 2 bases removed from V and 5 bases from J, the gap between germline ends came to 10 bases. CDR3 sequence reads: CSVEQGTHEQYF. CDR3 in DNA: TGCAGCGTTGAACAGGGTACCCACGAGCAGTACTTC.

This chain links TRBV6-5 with TRBJ1-1; perhaps TRBD1 as D (5 bases). CDR1 is MNHEY and CDR2 is SVGAGI in the germline V gene. The CDR3 totals 13 residues. V lost 7 bases and J lost 5, with 14 bases in between. The CDR3 here is CASTKTGSTEAFF. CDR3 sequence (DNA): TGTGCCAGCACCAAAACAGGTTCGACTGAAGCTTTCTTT.

This clone was observed once. The CDR3 DNA reads TGCAGCGGCGTGTTGGAGACCCAGTACTTC. This gives the protein CSGVLETQYF. The chain employs TRBV29-1 and TRBJ2-5, with D hard to call. V gave up 7 bases and J gave up 5 bases, with 8 bases separating them. This CDR3 is built from 10 residues. CDR1 is SQVTM, CDR2 ANQGSEA, per germline.